One and the same sample provided the 6 T cell receptor beta chains below, sequenced in a study of response to subunit inactivated influenza vaccine. One entry per CDR3 protein results from TCRdb running MiXCR on the RT-PCR reads. The data hold hundreds of thousands of distinct CDR3 sequences, with roughly 15% observed a single time. The specimen was PBMCs from blood, collected 14 to 15 days before vaccination. Receptor source: a man aged 45-65 years who received an inactivated influenza vaccine.

This clonotype was detected a few times. The V and J genes are TRBV15 and TRBJ2-7; 10 bases match TRBD1. The J segment lost 4 bases and the V segment lost 2 bases, leaving 5 bases of the junction unmatched. The CDR3 loop spans 15 amino acids. Germline CDR1 LNHNV, CDR2 YYDKDF (reference sequence). The CDR3 is CATSRTRDRGYEQYF. The CDR3 coding sequence is TGTGCCACCAGCAGAACCCGGGACAGGGGTTACGAGCAGTACTTC.

This clonotype has only a few counts. The gene calls are TRBV15 and TRBJ2-7; D gene uncertain. V dropped 0 bases and J dropped 0 bases, with 12 bases sitting between them. Germline CDR1 is LNHNV and CDR2 is YYDKDF (reference sequence). The CDR3 contains 16 residues. The CDR3 DNA reads as TGTGCCACCAGCAGAGATCTTGCCAGGTACTCCTACGAGCAGTACTTC. Translated: CATSRDLARYSYEQYF. The full variable domain, with the rest looked up from reference TRBV15 and TRBJ2-7, is DAMVIQNPRYQVTQFGKPVTLSCSQTLNHNVMYWYQQKSSQAPKLLFHYYDKDFNNEADTPDNFQSRRPNTSFCFLDIRSPGLGDTAMYLCATSRDLARYSYEQYFGPGTRLTVT.

The CDR3 nucleotides read TGTGCCAGCAGCCCGCAGGGTAATAGCAATCAGCCCCAGCATTTT. It specifies CASSPQGNSNQPQHF. The gene calls are TRBV7-6 and TRBJ1-5; TRBD1 might be the D (5 bases). Germline V gene sequence: CDR1 SGHVS, CDR2 FNYEAQ. Trimming took 5 bases from V and 0 from J, leaving 11 bases between them. There are 15 residues in the CDR3. Together with reference TRBV7-6 and TRBJ1-5, the CDR3 gives the full variable domain: GAGVSQSPRYKVTKRGQDVALRCDPISGHVSLYWYRQALGQGPEFLTYFNYEAQQDKSGLPNDRFSAERPEGSISTLTIQRTEQRDSAMYRCASSPQGNSNQPQHFGDGTRLSIL.

The V call is TRBV5-6, the J call TRBJ1-2; the match to TRBD1 covers 9 bases. Germline assignment: CDR1 SGHDT and CDR2 YYEEEE. V was clipped by 3 bases and J by 8 bases; unmatched bases: 11. The CDR3 is made up of 15 amino acids. CDR3 nucleotide sequence: TGTGCCAGCAGCTCCTTCGGGACAGGGAAGAGGGGCTACACCTTC. This translates into CASSSFGTGKRGYTF.

This clonotype turned up a few times. This rearrangement joins TRBV3-1 to TRBJ1-5, with a weak D call TRBD1 (6 bases). The CDR3 is made up of 14 amino acids. The germline V gene has CDR1 LGHDT and CDR2 YNNKEL (reference sequence). V was pared by 4 bases and J by 7 bases, with 14 bases between. The DNA for the CDR3 is TGTGCCAGCAGCCGGAGCAGGGGAGGCCAGCCCCAGCATTTT. It encodes CASSRSRGGQPQHF.

This clonotype was counted at least ten times. V and J are TRBV7-9 and TRBJ2-5; 7 nucleotides agree with TRBD1. Germline V gives CDR1 SEHNR, CDR2 FQNEAQ (reference sequence). The V gene end was trimmed by 1 base and the J gene end by 5 bases; junction bases not matched to a gene: 7. This CDR3 has 15 amino acids. This chain's CDR3 is CASSLEGAPLETQYF. In DNA, the CDR3 is TGTGCCAGCAGCTTAGAGGGGGCCCCTCTCGAGACCCAGTACTTC.